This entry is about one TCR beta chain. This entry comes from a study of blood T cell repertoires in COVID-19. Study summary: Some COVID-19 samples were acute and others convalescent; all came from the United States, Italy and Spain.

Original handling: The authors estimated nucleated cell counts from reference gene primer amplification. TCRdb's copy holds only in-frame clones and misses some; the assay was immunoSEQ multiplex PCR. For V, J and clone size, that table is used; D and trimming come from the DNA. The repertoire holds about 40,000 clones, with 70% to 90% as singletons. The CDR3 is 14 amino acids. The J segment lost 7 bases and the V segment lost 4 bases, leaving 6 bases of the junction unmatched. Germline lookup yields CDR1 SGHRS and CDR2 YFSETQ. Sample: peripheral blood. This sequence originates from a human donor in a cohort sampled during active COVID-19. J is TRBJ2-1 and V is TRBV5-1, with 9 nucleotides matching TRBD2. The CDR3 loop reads CASSRGLATNEQFF. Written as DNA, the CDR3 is TGCGCCAGCAGCCGGGGACTAGCCACGAATGAGCAGTTCTTC. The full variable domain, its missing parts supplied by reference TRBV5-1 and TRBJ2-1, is KAGVTQTPRYLIKTRGQQVTLSCSPISGHRSVSWYQQTPGQGLQFLFEYFSETQRNKGNFPGRFSGRQFSNSRSEMNVSTLELGDSALYLCASSRGLATNEQFFGPGTRLTVL.